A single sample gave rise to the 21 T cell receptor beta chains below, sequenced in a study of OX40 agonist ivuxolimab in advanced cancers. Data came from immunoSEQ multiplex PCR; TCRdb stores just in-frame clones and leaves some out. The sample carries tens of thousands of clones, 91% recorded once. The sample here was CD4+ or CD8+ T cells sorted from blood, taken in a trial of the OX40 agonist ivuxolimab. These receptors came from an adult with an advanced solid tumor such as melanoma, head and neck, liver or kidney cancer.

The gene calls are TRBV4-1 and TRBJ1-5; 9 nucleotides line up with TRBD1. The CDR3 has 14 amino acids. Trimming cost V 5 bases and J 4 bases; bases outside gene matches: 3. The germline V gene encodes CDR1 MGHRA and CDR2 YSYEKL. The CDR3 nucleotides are TGCGCCAGCAGCGTCGGACAGGGGAATCAGCCCCAGCATTTT. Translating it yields CASSVGQGNQPQHF.

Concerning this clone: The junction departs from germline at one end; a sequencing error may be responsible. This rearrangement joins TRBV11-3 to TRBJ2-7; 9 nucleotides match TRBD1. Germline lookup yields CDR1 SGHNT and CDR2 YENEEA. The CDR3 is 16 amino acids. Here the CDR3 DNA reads TGTGCCAGCAGCCGGATGGGAACAGGGGGCTCCCACGAGCAGTACTTC. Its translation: CASSRMGTGGSHEQYF.

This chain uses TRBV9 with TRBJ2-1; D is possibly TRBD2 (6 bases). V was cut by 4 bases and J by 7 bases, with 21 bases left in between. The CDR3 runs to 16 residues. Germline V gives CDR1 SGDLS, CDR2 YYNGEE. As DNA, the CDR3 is TGTGCCAGCAGCCTCCGGACTACTCCCGGGGGTAATGAGCAGTTCTTC. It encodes CASSLRTTPGGNEQFF. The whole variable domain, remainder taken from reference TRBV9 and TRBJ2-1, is DSGVTQTPKHLITATGQRVTLRCSPRSGDLSVYWYQQSLDQGLQFLIQYYNGEERAKGNILERFSAQQFPDLHSELNLSSLELGDSALYFCASSLRTTPGGNEQFFGPGTRLTVL.

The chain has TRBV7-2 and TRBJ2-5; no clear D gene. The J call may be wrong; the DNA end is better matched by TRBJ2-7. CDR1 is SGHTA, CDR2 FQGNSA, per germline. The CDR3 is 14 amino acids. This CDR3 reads CASSPTIFLGEQYF. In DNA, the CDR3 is TGTGCCAGCAGCCCGACAATATTTCTCGGCGAGCAGTACTTC.

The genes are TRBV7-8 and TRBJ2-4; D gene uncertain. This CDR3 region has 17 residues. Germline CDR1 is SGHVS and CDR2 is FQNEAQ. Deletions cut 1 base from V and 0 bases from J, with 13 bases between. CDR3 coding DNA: TGTGCCAGCAGCTTAGGACGTTTACTCTTAGCCAAAAACATTCAGTACTTC. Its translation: CASSLGRLLLAKNIQYF.

This chain's CDR3 is CASSFRTAERGYTF. Written as DNA, the CDR3 is TGTGCCAGCAGCTTTAGGACAGCTGAACGCGGCTACACCTTC. V gene TRBV2 combines with J gene TRBJ1-2; the D gene is possibly TRBD1 (6 bases). Trimming removed 6 bases at V and 8 bases at J, with 19 bases between. The CDR3 contains 14 residues. Germline V gene lookup returns CDR1 SNHLY and CDR2 FYNNEI. The full variable domain, its missing parts supplied by reference TRBV2 and TRBJ1-2, is EPEVTQTPSHQVTQMGQEVILRCVPISNHLYFYWYRQILGQKVEFLVSFYNNEISEKSEIFDDQFSVERPDGSNFTLKIRSTKLEDSAMYFCASSFRTAERGYTFGSGTRLTVV.

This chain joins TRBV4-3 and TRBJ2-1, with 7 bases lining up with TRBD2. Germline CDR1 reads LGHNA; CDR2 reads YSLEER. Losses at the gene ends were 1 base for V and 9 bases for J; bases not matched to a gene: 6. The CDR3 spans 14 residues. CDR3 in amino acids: CASSQVGRAGEQFF. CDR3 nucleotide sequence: TGCGCCAGCAGCCAAGTAGGGAGGGCTGGTGAGCAGTTCTTC.

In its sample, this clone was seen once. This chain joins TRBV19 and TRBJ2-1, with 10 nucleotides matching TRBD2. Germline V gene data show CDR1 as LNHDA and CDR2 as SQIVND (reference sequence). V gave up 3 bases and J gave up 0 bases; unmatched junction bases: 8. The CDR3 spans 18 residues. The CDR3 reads CASSMGGSGRFSYNEQFF. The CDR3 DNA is TGTGCCAGTAGTATGGGTGGTAGCGGGAGGTTCTCCTACAATGAGCAGTTCTTC.

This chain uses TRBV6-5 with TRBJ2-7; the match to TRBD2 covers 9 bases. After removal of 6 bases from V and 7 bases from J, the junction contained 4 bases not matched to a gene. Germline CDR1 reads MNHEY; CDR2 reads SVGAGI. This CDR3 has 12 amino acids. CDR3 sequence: CASSQGLAEQYF. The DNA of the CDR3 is TGTGCCAGCAGCCAAGGACTAGCGGAGCAGTACTTC.

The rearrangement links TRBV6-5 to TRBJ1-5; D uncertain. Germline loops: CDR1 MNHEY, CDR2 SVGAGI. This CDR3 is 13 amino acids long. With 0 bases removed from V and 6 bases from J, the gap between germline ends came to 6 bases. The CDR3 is CASSYSLAQPQHF. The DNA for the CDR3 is TGTGCCAGCAGTTACTCGTTGGCTCAGCCCCAGCATTTT.

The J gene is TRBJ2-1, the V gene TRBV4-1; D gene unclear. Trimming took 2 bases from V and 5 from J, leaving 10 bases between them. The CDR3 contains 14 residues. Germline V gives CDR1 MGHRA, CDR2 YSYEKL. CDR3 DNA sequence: TGCGCCAGCAGCCAACCCCGGGCCCACAATGAGCAGTTCTTC. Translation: CASSQPRAHNEQFF.

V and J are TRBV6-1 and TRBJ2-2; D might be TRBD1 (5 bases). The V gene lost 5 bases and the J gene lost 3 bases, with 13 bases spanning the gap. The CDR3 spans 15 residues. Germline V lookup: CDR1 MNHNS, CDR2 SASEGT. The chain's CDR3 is CASSPVWGDTGELFF. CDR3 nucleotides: TGTGCCAGCAGTCCCGTCTGGGGCGACACCGGGGAGCTGTTTTTT.

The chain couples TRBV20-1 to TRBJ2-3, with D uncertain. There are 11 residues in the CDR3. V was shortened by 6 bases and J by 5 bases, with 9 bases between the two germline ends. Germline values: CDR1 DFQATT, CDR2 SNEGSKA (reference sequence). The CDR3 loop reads CSAPRRDTQYF. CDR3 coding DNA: TGCAGTGCACCCCGGAGAGATACGCAGTATTTT.

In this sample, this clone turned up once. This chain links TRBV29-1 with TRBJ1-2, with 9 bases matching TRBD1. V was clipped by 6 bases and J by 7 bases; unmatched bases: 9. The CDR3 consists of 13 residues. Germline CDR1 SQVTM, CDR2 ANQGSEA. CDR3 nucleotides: TGCAGCGTGGGACAGGGCTGGTCGCTTGGCTACACCTTC. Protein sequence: CSVGQGWSLGYTF.

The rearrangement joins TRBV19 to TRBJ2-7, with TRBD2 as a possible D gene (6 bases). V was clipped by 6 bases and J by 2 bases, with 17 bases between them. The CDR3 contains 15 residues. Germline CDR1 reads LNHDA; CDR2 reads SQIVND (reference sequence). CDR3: CASRRDGSVPYEQYF. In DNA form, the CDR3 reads TGTGCCAGTAGACGGGACGGGAGTGTTCCCTACGAGCAGTACTTC. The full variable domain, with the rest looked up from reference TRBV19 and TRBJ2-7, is DGGITQSPKYLFRKEGQNVTLSCEQNLNHDAMYWYRQDPGQGLRLIYYSQIVNDFQKGDIAEGYSVSREKKESFPLTVTSAQKNPTAFYLCASRRDGSVPYEQYFGPGTRLTVT.

The CDR3 bases are TGTGCCAGCAGCTTAGGGGGGACGGTTAGCAATCAGCCCCAGCATTTT. This translates into CASSLGGTVSNQPQHF. The chain is built from TRBV11-2 and TRBJ1-5; a weak D match, TRBD1 (5 bases). V was clipped by 1 base and J by 0 bases, with 10 bases between them. This CDR3 has 16 amino acids. Germline V CDR1 and CDR2: SGHAT, FQNNGV.

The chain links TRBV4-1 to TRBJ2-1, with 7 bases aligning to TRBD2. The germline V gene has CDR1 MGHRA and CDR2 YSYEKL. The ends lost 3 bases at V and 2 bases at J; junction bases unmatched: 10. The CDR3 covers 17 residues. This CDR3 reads CASSHGGRGPPYNEQFF. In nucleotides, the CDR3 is TGCGCCAGCAGCCATGGCGGGAGAGGGCCACCCTACAATGAGCAGTTCTTC.

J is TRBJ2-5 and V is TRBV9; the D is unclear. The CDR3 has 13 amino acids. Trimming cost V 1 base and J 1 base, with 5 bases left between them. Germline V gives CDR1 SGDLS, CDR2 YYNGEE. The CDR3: CASSVIPQETQYF. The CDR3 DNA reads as TGTGCCAGCAGCGTAATTCCCCAAGAGACCCAGTACTTC.

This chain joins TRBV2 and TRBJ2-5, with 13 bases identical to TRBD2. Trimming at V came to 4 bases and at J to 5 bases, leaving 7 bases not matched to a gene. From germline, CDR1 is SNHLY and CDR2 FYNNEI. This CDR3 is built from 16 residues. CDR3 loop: CASSALTSGRTETQYF. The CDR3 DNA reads TGTGCCAGCAGTGCTCTGACTAGCGGGAGGACGGAGACCCAGTACTTC.

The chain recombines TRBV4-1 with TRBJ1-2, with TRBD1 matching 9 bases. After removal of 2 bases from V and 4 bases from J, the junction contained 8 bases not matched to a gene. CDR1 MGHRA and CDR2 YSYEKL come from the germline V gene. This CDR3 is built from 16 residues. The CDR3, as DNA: TGCGCCAGCAGCCAACCTACAGGGGGCCTAATCTATGGCTACACCTTC. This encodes CASSQPTGGLIYGYTF.

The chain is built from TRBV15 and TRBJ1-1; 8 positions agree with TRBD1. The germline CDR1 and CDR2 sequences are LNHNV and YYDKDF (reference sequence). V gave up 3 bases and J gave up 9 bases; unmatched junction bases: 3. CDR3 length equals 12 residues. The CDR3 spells CATSRDRVQAFF. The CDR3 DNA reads TGTGCCACCAGCAGGGACAGGGTTCAAGCTTTCTTT. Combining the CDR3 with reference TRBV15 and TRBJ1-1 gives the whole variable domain DAMVIQNPRYQVTQFGKPVTLSCSQTLNHNVMYWYQQKSSQAPKLLFHYYDKDFNNEADTPDNFQSRRPNTSFCFLDIRSPGLGDTAMYLCATSRDRVQAFFGQGTRLTVV.